The 21 T cell receptor beta chains below all came from one sample that was sequenced in a study of control samples from healthy donors and cancer patients. TCRdb's table, derived via immunoSEQ multiplex PCR, lists solely in-frame clones and lacks some. The sample has roughly 200,000 clones, roughly nine tenths seen once. Sequencing input: blood. The receptor set was obtained from a man aged 25 to 40 in good health.

The rearrangement links TRBV5-5 to TRBJ1-3, with D unresolved. Per germline, CDR1 SGHKS and CDR2 YYEKEE (reference sequence). The CDR3 has 16 residues. The V end lost 0 bases, the J end lost 2 bases, and 12 bases lay between the germline ends. The CDR3 loop reads CASSLVIGWTGNTIYF. CDR3 nucleotide sequence: TGTGCCAGCAGCTTGGTTATAGGGTGGACTGGAAACACCATATATTTT.

The chain employs TRBV18 and TRBJ1-1; no firm D call. V was trimmed by 3 bases and J by 8 bases, leaving 13 bases between them. Germline CDR1 KGHSH, CDR2 LQKENI. The CDR3 is 13 amino acids. CDR3 nucleotide sequence: TGTGCCAGCTCACCTGGCCGGAGATCCGAAGCTTTCTTT. It yields the protein CASSPGRRSEAFF.

This clone has a single count. The CDR3 DNA is TGTGCCAGCAGTTTTGCGACAGGGGTCCTTCTACATCGGGGCTACACCTTC. Amino acid sequence: CASSFATGVLLHRGYTF. The rearrangement links TRBV28 to TRBJ1-2; 8 bases are a match to TRBD1. The CDR3 has 17 amino acids. V shed 3 bases, J shed 8 bases, and the junction held 17 bases outside the gene matches. CDR1 and CDR2 (germline): MDHEN, SYDVKM.

The chain carries TRBV2 and TRBJ2-7, with 7 positions matching TRBD2. J was trimmed by 3 bases and V by 3 bases; bases with no gene match: 5. The germline V gene has CDR1 SNHLY and CDR2 FYNNEI. The length of the CDR3 is 14 residues. CDR3 amino acids: CASSDLAADYEQYF. CDR3 bases: TGTGCCAGCAGTGACCTAGCGGCCGACTACGAGCAGTACTTC.

The J gene is TRBJ1-5, the V gene TRBV6-5, with D perhaps matching TRBD1 (5 bases). This CDR3 has 15 amino acids. V lost 8 bases, J lost 2 bases, and 16 bases lay in between. From germline, CDR1 is MNHEY and CDR2 SVGAGI. The CDR3 nucleotides are TGTGCCAGCGCGGGGGTTATGATAGGCAATCAGCCCCAGCATTTT. As protein: CASAGVMIGNQPQHF.

J is TRBJ2-7 and V is TRBV25-1; 10 positions match TRBD2. Germline CDR1 and CDR2: MGHDK and SYGVNS. This CDR3 spans 15 amino acids. The V gene end was trimmed by 2 bases and the J gene end by 1 base; junction bases not matched to a gene: 2. CDR3 coding DNA: TGTGCCAGCAGTGAAGAACTAGCGGGGTCCTACGAGCAGTACTTC. Translated: CASSEELAGSYEQYF.

This clone was seen just once. The rearrangement uses TRBV30 and TRBJ1-2, with 7 bases that match TRBD1. Germline V CDR1 and CDR2: GTSNPN, SVGIG (reference sequence). CDR3 length: 13 residues. J gave up 4 bases and V 5 bases, and 7 bases lay outside the gene matches. In nucleotides, the CDR3 is TGTGCCTGGGACAGGGTGGGAGTCTATGGCTACACCTTC. This translates into CAWDRVGVYGYTF.

The CDR3 DNA reads as TGTGCCTGGAGTCCCGGGACAGGGGGGTACGAGCAGTACTTC. Protein product: CAWSPGTGGYEQYF. V and J are TRBV30 and TRBJ2-7, with TRBD1 matching over 11 bases. The CDR3 extends over 14 amino acids. The ends lost 2 bases at V and 4 bases at J; junction bases unmatched: 4. Germline lookup yields CDR1 GTSNPN and CDR2 SVGIG (reference sequence).

The rearrangement uses TRBV27 and TRBJ1-1; 10 bases are shared with TRBD1. The germline V gene has CDR1 MNHEY and CDR2 SMNVEV (reference sequence). This CDR3 region has 18 residues. J lost 7 bases, V lost 8 bases, and 22 bases had no gene match. The CDR3 DNA sequence: TGTGCCAGCGGCATAAGTCTGGGGACAGGGGCACGGGGTCGTGAAGCTTTCTTT. It yields the protein CASGISLGTGARGREAFF.

This chain uses TRBV11-2 with TRBJ2-7; perhaps D is TRBD1 or TRBD2 (5 bases each). CDR3 length: 16 amino acids. From germline, CDR1 is SGHAT and CDR2 FQNNGV. V gave up 7 bases and J gave up 0 bases, with 19 bases separating them. CDR3 in amino acids: CASTTNPGPSSYEQYF. As DNA, the CDR3 is TGTGCCAGCACGACGAACCCGGGACCCAGCTCCTACGAGCAGTACTTC.

The chain couples TRBV28 to TRBJ1-4, with a weak D call TRBD1 (5 bases). Between the trimmed V and J ends, which lost 2 bases and 3 bases, there was a span of 10 bases. In germline, CDR1 is MDHEN, CDR2 SYDVKM. The CDR3 length is 15 residues. In nucleotides, the CDR3 is TGTGCCAGCAGTTTAGGACAACGGGCTAATGAAAAACTGTTTTTT. This sequence encodes CASSLGQRANEKLFF.

This chain links TRBV12-5 with TRBJ1-3; D not certain. The CDR3 runs to 11 residues. Germline V lookup: CDR1 LGHNT, CDR2 FRNRAP. The V end was cut by 9 bases, the J end by 4 bases, with 7 bases between. CDR3 loop: CARLRGNTIYF. The CDR3 coding sequence is TGTGCTAGGCTCAGGGGAAACACCATATATTTT.

The chain employs TRBV4-1 and TRBJ1-5; 8 nucleotides match TRBD1. This CDR3 is built from 16 residues. J gave up 1 base and V 1 base, and 3 bases lay outside the gene matches. Germline V gene sequence: CDR1 MGHRA, CDR2 YSYEKL. The CDR3 DNA reads TGCGCCAGCAGCCAAGTAGCAGGGGGCAGCAATCAGCCCCAGCATTTT. Protein product: CASSQVAGGSNQPQHF.

V and J are TRBV19 and TRBJ2-3; D gene ambiguous. The V gene lost 6 bases and the J gene lost 2 bases, with 9 bases spanning the gap. Germline V CDR1 and CDR2: LNHDA, SQIVND (reference sequence). The CDR3 has 13 amino acids. CDR3 protein: CASRPTDTDTQYF. The CDR3 DNA follows: TGTGCCAGTAGACCGACTGACACAGATACGCAGTATTTT.

The chain combines TRBV7-9 with TRBJ1-1, with D hard to call. Germline-derived CDR1 and CDR2 are SEHNR and FQNEAQ (reference sequence). The CDR3 is 13 residues long. With 3 bases removed from V and 3 bases from J, the gap between germline ends came to 8 bases. The CDR3 DNA sequence: TGTGCCAGCAGCTTGGGCGGTCACACTGAAGCTTTCTTT. It is translated as CASSLGGHTEAFF.

The V gene is TRBV7-9, the J gene TRBJ2-3; 7 positions match TRBD2. The germline CDR1 and CDR2 sequences are SEHNR and FQNEAQ (reference sequence). The CDR3 is made up of 14 amino acids. Trimming removed 7 bases from V and 0 bases from J; junction bases left unmatched: 4. CDR3 in amino acids: CASKSGESTDTQYF. Written as DNA, the CDR3 is TGTGCCAGCAAAAGCGGGGAAAGCACAGATACGCAGTATTTT.

V gene TRBV6-5 combines with J gene TRBJ2-1; tentative D call: TRBD1 (6 bases). Germline V gene sequence: CDR1 MNHEY, CDR2 SVGAGI. CDR3 length: 15 amino acids. The V and J ends lost 5 bases and 12 bases respectively, with 23 bases between them. CDR3 in amino acids: CASSLRDKSVSGQFF. CDR3 nucleotides: TGTGCCAGCAGTCTCCGGGACAAAAGTGTTTCGGGGCAGTTCTTC.

CDR3 DNA: TGTGCCAGCAGTGTAGACAGGCTGATATACGAGCAGTACTTC. Translated: CASSVDRLIYEQYF. The gene calls are TRBV2 and TRBJ2-7, with D maybe TRBD1 (6 bases). V lost 4 bases to trimming and J lost 4 bases, with 14 bases between them. This CDR3 region has 14 residues. Germline loops: CDR1 SNHLY, CDR2 FYNNEI.

The rearrangement joins TRBV5-4 to TRBJ2-7; TRBD1 is a possible D gene (7 bases). The CDR3 consists of 17 residues. In germline, CDR1 is SGHNT, CDR2 YYREEE (reference sequence). The ends were cut back, 3 bases at V and 4 bases at J, with 23 bases in the middle. CDR3 nucleotide sequence: TGTGCCAGCAGCTCCTGGGACAGCCCCCGGGGGATATACGAGCAGTACTTC. Translating it yields CASSSWDSPRGIYEQYF.

This chain joins TRBV9 and TRBJ2-3, with D possibly matching TRBD1 (6 bases). This CDR3 is 16 amino acids long. Germline V lookup: CDR1 SGDLS, CDR2 YYNGEE. Trimming shortened V by 4 bases and J by 3 bases, and 18 bases separated the two germline ends. The CDR3 spells CASSSWGTSQTDTQYF. CDR3 coding DNA: TGTGCCAGCAGCTCATGGGGGACATCTCAGACAGATACGCAGTATTTT.

This clone has a single count. The V and J genes are TRBV19 and TRBJ1-2; tentative D call: TRBD1 (5 bases). Trimming pared 6 bases from V and 4 bases from J, leaving 18 bases between. Germline CDR1 reads LNHDA; CDR2 reads SQIVND (reference sequence). CDR3 length: 15 residues. The CDR3 DNA is TGTGCCAGTAGCAAAAAACTTTCAGGGACCTATGGCTACACCTTC. Translated: CASSKKLSGTYGYTF. Full variable domain (remainder filled in from reference TRBV19 and TRBJ1-2): DGGITQSPKYLFRKEGQNVTLSCEQNLNHDAMYWYRQDPGQGLRLIYYSQIVNDFQKGDIAEGYSVSREKKESFPLTVTSAQKNPTAFYLCASSKKLSGTYGYTFGSGTRLTVV.